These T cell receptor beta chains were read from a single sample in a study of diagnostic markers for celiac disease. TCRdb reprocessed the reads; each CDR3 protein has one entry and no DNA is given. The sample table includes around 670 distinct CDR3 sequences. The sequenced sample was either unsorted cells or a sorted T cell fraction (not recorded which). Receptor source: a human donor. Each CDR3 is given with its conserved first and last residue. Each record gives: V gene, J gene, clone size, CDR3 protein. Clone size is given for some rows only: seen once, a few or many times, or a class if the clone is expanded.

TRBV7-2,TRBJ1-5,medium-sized,CASSPDRNQPQHF
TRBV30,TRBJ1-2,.,CAWRVDPYGYTF
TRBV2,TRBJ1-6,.,CASSGQGDSPLHF
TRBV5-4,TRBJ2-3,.,CASSPRGSGITDTQYF
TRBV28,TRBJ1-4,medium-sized,CASRGRDRGPNEKLFF
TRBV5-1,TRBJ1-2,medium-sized,CASSAGAHYGYTF
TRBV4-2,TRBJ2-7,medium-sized,CASSQVRYSVMGLAGGYEQYF
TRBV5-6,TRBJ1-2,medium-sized,CASSLGTGGNGYTF
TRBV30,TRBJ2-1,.,CAWARTEGEQFF
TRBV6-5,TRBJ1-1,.,CASSFRGGYTEAFF
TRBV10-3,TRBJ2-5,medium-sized,CAIREAEGLGETQYF
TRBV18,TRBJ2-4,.,CASSPGQANIQYF
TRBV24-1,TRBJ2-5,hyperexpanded,CATSDFNRGRETQYF
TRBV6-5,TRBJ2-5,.,CASSSMGTGGTQYF
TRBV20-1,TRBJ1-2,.,CSATDPGQGIYGYTF
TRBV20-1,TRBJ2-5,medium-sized,CSARDARVLETQYF
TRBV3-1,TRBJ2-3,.,CASSLSGTSGNTQYF
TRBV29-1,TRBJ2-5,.,CSVVQGGGKTQYF
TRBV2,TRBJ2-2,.,CASNQGQGRLFF
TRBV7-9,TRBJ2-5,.,CASSSASGPQETQYF
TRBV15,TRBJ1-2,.,CATSREQGHYGYTF
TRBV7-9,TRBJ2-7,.,CASRPTGRPYEQYF
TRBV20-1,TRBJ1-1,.,CRVAGRTEAFF
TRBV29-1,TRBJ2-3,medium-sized,CSVDPSTGPDTQYF
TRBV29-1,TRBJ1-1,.,CSASRQANTEAFF
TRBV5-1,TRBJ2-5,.,CASSSEREQETQYF
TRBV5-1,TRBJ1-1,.,CASSTGQLNTEAFF
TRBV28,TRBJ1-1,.,CASTPGQSKGSTEAFF
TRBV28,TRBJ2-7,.,CASTSGPSYEQYF
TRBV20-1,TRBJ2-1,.,CSAPTGGYNEQFF
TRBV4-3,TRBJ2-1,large,CASSQRQGYNEQFF
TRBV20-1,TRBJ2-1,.,CSARVITEGNEQFF
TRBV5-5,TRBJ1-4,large,CASSLGKALLTEKLFF
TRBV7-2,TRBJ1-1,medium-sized,CASSLRWDTEAFF
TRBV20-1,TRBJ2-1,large,CSAPPLGRGKMNEQFF
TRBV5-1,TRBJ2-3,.,CASSLGDTQYF
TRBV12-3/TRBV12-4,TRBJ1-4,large,CASGKDRGNEKLFF
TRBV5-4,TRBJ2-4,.,CASSSRERMENIQYF
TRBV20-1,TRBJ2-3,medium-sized,CSARDREGGPDTQYF
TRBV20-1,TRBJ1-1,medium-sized,CSARDMKNTEAFF
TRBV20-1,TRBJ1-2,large,CSATLLNYGYTF
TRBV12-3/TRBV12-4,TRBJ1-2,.,CASTGTGLGGGYTF
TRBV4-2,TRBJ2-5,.,CASSQDKLGTGGETQYF
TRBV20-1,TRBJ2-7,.,CSARPLEEQYF
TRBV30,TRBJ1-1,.,CAWSLPRNTEAFF
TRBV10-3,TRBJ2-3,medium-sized,CAISESGTSTDTQYF
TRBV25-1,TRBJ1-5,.,CASSELGGTQPQHF
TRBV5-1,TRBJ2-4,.,CASSPQGNIQYF
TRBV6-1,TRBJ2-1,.,CASSERLWAGAGLIYNEQFF
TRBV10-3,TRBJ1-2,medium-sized,CAISESLYGYTF
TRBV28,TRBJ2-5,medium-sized,CASSGGGMGQETQYF
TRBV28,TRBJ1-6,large,CASSFRPNYRGYNSPLHF
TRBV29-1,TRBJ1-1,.,CSVGGGNLNTEAFF
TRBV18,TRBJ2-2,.,CASSLVAGVNTGELFF
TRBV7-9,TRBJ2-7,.,CASSFYICSAREMGKVNEQYF
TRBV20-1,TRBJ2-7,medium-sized,CSARGTSGSNIRSYEQYF
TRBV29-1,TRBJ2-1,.,CSGYTGTGRYNEQFF
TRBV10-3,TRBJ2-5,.,CAISERPGQGRETQYF
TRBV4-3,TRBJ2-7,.,CASSQSSGTSYEQYF
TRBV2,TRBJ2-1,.,CASSGDSDREQFF